A single sample gave rise to the 30 T cell receptor beta chains below, sequenced in a study of shared clonotypes between healthy human individuals. Using immunoSEQ multiplex PCR, the repertoire was profiled, and TCRdb retains in-frame clones only, with some absent. The data contain approximately 480,000 clones, 75% to 80% of them singletons. Material: PBMCs. The receptors stem from a woman in her forties in good health. Some clones in this sample may be carry-over from other donors' samples.

The V and J genes are TRBV6-4 and TRBJ2-3, with D perhaps being TRBD1 or TRBD2 (6 bases each). The CDR3 is 15 amino acids. The V gene's germline CDR1 is MRHNA and CDR2 SNTAGT. Trimming stripped 0 bases from V and 5 bases from J, with 12 bases between. CDR3 DNA sequence: TGTGCCAGCAGTGACTCAGCGGAGGGGGGAGATACGCAGTATTTT. Translating it yields CASSDSAEGGDTQYF.

The chain employs TRBV7-3 and TRBJ2-5, with D uncertain. Germline loops: CDR1 SGHTA, CDR2 FQGTGA. Trimming left V 2 bases short and J 5 bases short, with 9 bases between. The CDR3 covers 13 residues. The CDR3 DNA reads as TGTGCCAGCAGCTTACGGCCGGCGGAGACCCAGTACTTC. Translation: CASSLRPAETQYF.

The V call is TRBV5-4, the J call TRBJ2-7, with TRBD2 matching over 11 bases. The V gene's germline CDR1 is SGHNT and CDR2 YYREEE (reference sequence). V lost 1 base to trimming and J lost 3 bases; unmatched junction nucleotides: 3. CDR3 size: 15 residues. CDR3: CASSLRLAGNYEQYF. CDR3 coding DNA: TGTGCCAGCAGCTTGCGACTAGCGGGAAACTACGAGCAGTACTTC.

This chain joins TRBV2 and TRBJ1-5, with D hard to call. The V and J ends lost 8 bases and 2 bases respectively, with 13 bases between them. This CDR3 contains 14 residues. CDR1 is SNHLY, CDR2 FYNNEI, per germline. The CDR3 loop is CASSPESGNQPQHF. In DNA form, the CDR3 reads TGTGCCAGCTCTCCCGAAAGCGGCAATCAGCCCCAGCATTTT.

J is TRBJ2-5 and V is TRBV29-1; tentatively, D is TRBD1 or TRBD2 (5 bases each). Per the germline V gene, CDR1 is SQVTM and CDR2 is ANQGSEA. The V end lost 3 bases, the J end lost 2 bases, and 16 bases lay between the germline ends. CDR3 length: 15 residues. The CDR3 coding sequence is TGCAGCGTTGATGTCCCGAGGGACCTACAAGAGACCCAGTACTTC. Residues: CSVDVPRDLQETQYF.

This rearrangement joins TRBV27 to TRBJ1-3; D uncertain. Trimming took off 6 bases at V and 2 bases at J, with 17 bases between the two ends. Germline assignment: CDR1 MNHEY and CDR2 SMNVEV (reference sequence). The CDR3 totals 16 residues. The CDR3 bases are TGTGCCAGCAGCCCCGGCGGGGATATTGCTGGAAACACCATATATTTT. Translation: CASSPGGDIAGNTIYF.

The chain couples TRBV13 to TRBJ1-3; no definite D call. The CDR3 length is 16 residues. The V end lost 1 base, the J end lost 0 bases, and 10 bases lay between the germline ends. Per the germline V gene, CDR1 is PRHDT and CDR2 is FYEKMQ (reference sequence). DNA for the CDR3: TGTGCCAGCAGCTTAGAGGGCCGCATCTCTGGAAACACCATATATTTT. As protein: CASSLEGRISGNTIYF.

V is TRBV7-9 and J is TRBJ2-2; D call uncertain. Per the germline V gene, CDR1 is SEHNR and CDR2 is FQNEAQ (reference sequence). This CDR3 is 11 amino acids long. DNA for the CDR3: TGTGCTCAAGAGAACACCGGGGAGCTGTTTTTT. The encoded protein is CAQENTGELFF.

J is TRBJ1-2 and V is TRBV6-5, with 7 bases fitting TRBD1. CDR3 size: 13 residues. Germline-derived CDR1 and CDR2 are MNHEY and SVGAGI. Trimming at V came to 6 bases and at J to 6 bases, leaving 7 bases not matched to a gene. In DNA, the CDR3 is TGTGCCAGCAGCAAACAGGGGATGGATGGCTACACCTTC. Its translation: CASSKQGMDGYTF.

This sequence joins TRBV7-9 and TRBJ2-5; 7 positions match TRBD1. Unmatched junction bases numbered 11, after V lost 6 bases and J lost 10 bases. The CDR3 is 13 residues long. Germline lookup yields CDR1 SEHNR and CDR2 FQNEAQ (reference sequence). The CDR3 here is CASSGTAQDGQYF. CDR3 DNA: TGTGCCAGCAGTGGGACAGCCCAGGATGGCCAGTACTTC.

The chain links TRBV27 to TRBJ1-2; D ambiguous. V shed 2 bases and J shed 4 bases, with 11 bases lying between them. The CDR3 covers 14 residues. Germline lookup yields CDR1 MNHEY and CDR2 SMNVEV (reference sequence). Here the CDR3 reads CASSLNRQAYGYTF. The CDR3 DNA sequence: TGTGCCAGCAGTTTAAATCGGCAGGCCTATGGCTACACCTTC.

V and J are TRBV7-3 and TRBJ2-5; TRBD2 matches at 7 bases. Germline loops: CDR1 SGHTA, CDR2 FQGTGA. The CDR3 sequence is 14 residues long. After removal of 2 bases from V and 1 base from J, the junction contained 1 base not matched to a gene. The CDR3 here is CASSLSGGQETQYF. For the CDR3, the DNA is TGTGCCAGCAGCTTATCGGGGGGCCAAGAGACCCAGTACTTC.

This chain joins TRBV2 and TRBJ1-2; 8 nucleotides line up with TRBD1. There are 13 residues in the CDR3. Germline V gene lookup returns CDR1 SNHLY and CDR2 FYNNEI. J gave up 6 bases and V 6 bases, and 6 bases lay outside the gene matches. In DNA form, the CDR3 reads TGTGCCAGCAGGCGCCAGACAGGGGATGGCTACACCTTC. Translation gives CASRRQTGDGYTF.

This clone turned up a few times. The chain recombines TRBV7-2 with TRBJ2-1; D is perhaps TRBD2 (5 bases). V dropped 3 bases and J dropped 10 bases, with 19 bases sitting between them. Germline CDR1 SGHTA, CDR2 FQGNSA. The CDR3 contains 15 residues. DNA for the CDR3: TGTGCCAGCAGCTTGCGGACTTCACCCTTGGCAGAGCAGTTCTTC. Translating gives CASSLRTSPLAEQFF.

V gene TRBV28 combines with J gene TRBJ1-2; D perhaps matches TRBD1 (5 bases). V was trimmed by 2 bases and J by 4 bases, leaving 14 bases between them. Looked up from germline, CDR1 is MDHEN and CDR2 is SYDVKM. The CDR3 length is 15 residues. In nucleotides, the CDR3 is TGTGCCAGCAGTTTAGCCCGCGGGACCACCTATGGCTACACCTTC. Translation: CASSLARGTTYGYTF.

This chain uses TRBV6-5 with TRBJ1-5; no clear D gene. V lost 4 bases and J lost 1, with 11 bases in between. Germline V gives CDR1 MNHEY, CDR2 SVGAGI. The CDR3 has 15 residues. In DNA form, the CDR3 reads TGTGCCAGCAGTTCCCTCGTTGGAAGCAATCAGCCCCAGCATTTT. This encodes CASSSLVGSNQPQHF.

This chain links TRBV7-9 with TRBJ2-1; 8 bases are shared with TRBD2. Trimming took 3 bases from V and 10 from J; bases not matched to a gene: 17. This CDR3 has 17 amino acids. From germline, CDR1 is SEHNR and CDR2 FQNEAQ (reference sequence). The CDR3 DNA reads as TGTGCCAGCAGCTTTGCTACCGGGAGGGCCTTCCTCGGCGAGCAGTTCTTC. Amino acids: CASSFATGRAFLGEQFF.

With regard to this clone: This clone may be a read error of a much larger clone one base away. The rearrangement uses TRBV4-3 and TRBJ1-2, with D perhaps matching TRBD1 (5 bases). Germline CDR1 is LGHNA and CDR2 is YSLEER. The CDR3 has 14 amino acids. The CDR3 DNA follows: TGCGTCAGCAGCCTGACAGAAACTAACTATGGCTACACCTTC. Amino acids: CVSSLTETNYGYTF.

Only one count was recorded for this clone. V and J are TRBV6-6 and TRBJ2-7; 7 nucleotides line up with TRBD2. Germline CDR1 MNHNY, CDR2 SVGAGI (reference sequence). The CDR3 length is 15 residues. After removal of 2 bases from V and 3 bases from J, the junction contained 7 bases not matched to a gene. The CDR3 nucleotides are TGTGCCAGCAGTTACGGGGAGGGGTTCCACTACGAGCAGTACTTC. Protein: CASSYGEGFHYEQYF.

This chain uses TRBV5-1 with TRBJ2-2; tentative D call: TRBD1 (6 bases). The CDR3 loop spans 15 amino acids. CDR1 is SGHRS, CDR2 YFSETQ, per germline. The V end was cut by 4 bases, the J end by 4 bases, with 14 bases between. This CDR3 is CASSGQTGSTGELFF. CDR3 sequence (DNA): TGCGCCAGCAGCGGACAAACAGGGTCCACCGGGGAGCTGTTTTTT.

V is TRBV28 and J is TRBJ1-2; 9 nucleotides agree with TRBD1. The J segment lost 4 bases and the V segment lost 5 bases, leaving 8 bases of the junction unmatched. The CDR3 loop spans 15 amino acids. CDR1 and CDR2 (germline): MDHEN, SYDVKM. CDR3 DNA sequence: TGTGCCAGCAGTCTCGGACAGGGGCGTACCTATGGCTACACCTTC. Its translation is CASSLGQGRTYGYTF.

This clone was detected ten times or more. The chain recombines TRBV4-2 with TRBJ2-1; D is possibly TRBD2 (6 bases). The CDR3 sequence is 15 residues long. Germline lookup yields CDR1 LGHNA and CDR2 YNFKEQ. Trimming cost V 0 bases and J 5 bases, with 11 bases left between them. CDR3 protein: CASSQDLGGHNEQFF. For the CDR3, the DNA is TGTGCCAGCAGCCAAGATCTCGGGGGACACAATGAGCAGTTCTTC.

The rearrangement joins TRBV11-2 to TRBJ2-1; TRBD2 matches 14 bases. The germline V gene has CDR1 SGHAT and CDR2 FQNNGV. V lost 5 bases, J lost 6 bases, and 3 bases stayed unmatched. The CDR3 totals 15 residues. In nucleotides, the CDR3 is TGTGCCAGCAGCCCGGGACTAGCGGGAGTCAATGAGCAGTTCTTC. Protein: CASSPGLAGVNEQFF.

This clone was recorded at least ten times. V and J are TRBV7-9 and TRBJ2-1; 12 bases fit TRBD2. After removal of 8 bases from V and 7 bases from J, the junction contained 6 bases not matched to a gene. Germline V CDR1 and CDR2: SEHNR, FQNEAQ (reference sequence). The length of the CDR3 is 14 residues. CDR3 coding DNA: TGTGCCAGCGGCTCCGGGACTAGCGGGAATGAGCAGTTCTTC. Translating gives CASGSGTSGNEQFF.

This rearrangement joins TRBV6-6 to TRBJ2-7; D perhaps matches TRBD1 (6 bases). Germline loops: CDR1 MNHNY, CDR2 SVGAGI (reference sequence). The CDR3 is 15 amino acids. V gave up 0 bases and J gave up 0 bases, with 9 bases separating them. The CDR3 coding sequence is TGTGCCAGCAGTTACTCGAGAGGGGGCTCCTACGAGCAGTACTTC. Translating it yields CASSYSRGGSYEQYF.

The CDR3 region has the DNA TGTGCCAGCAGGACTAGTGTGGTTCCTGAGCAGTTCTTC. It codes for CASRTSVVPEQFF. This chain joins TRBV6-1 and TRBJ2-1, with D tentatively TRBD2 (6 bases). Trimming cost V 6 bases and J 9 bases, with 15 bases left between them. This CDR3 contains 13 residues. Germline-derived CDR1 and CDR2 are MNHNS and SASEGT.

V is TRBV6-4 and J is TRBJ2-1; D not resolved. Germline CDR1 is MRHNA and CDR2 is SNTAGT. The CDR3 contains 13 residues. The V and J ends lost 0 bases and 9 bases respectively, with 9 bases between them. The CDR3: CASSDSTVGEQFF. The CDR3 nucleotides are TGTGCCAGCAGTGACTCAACCGTCGGTGAGCAGTTCTTC.

This chain connects TRBV30 to TRBJ2-1; D is unclear. Trimming removed 2 bases from V and 15 bases from J, with 14 bases in between. Germline lookup yields CDR1 GTSNPN and CDR2 SVGIG (reference sequence). The length of the CDR3 is 11 residues. The CDR3 DNA follows: TGTGCCTGGAGTTCAGCCTCCTCCCGGTTCTTC. It specifies CAWSSASSRFF.

The V gene is TRBV5-1, the J gene TRBJ2-5, with TRBD1 matching over 12 bases. This CDR3 contains 15 residues. The germline gives CDR1 SGHRS, CDR2 YFSETQ. J gave up 4 bases and V 3 bases, and 4 bases lay outside the gene matches. The CDR3 reads CASSWDRGLRETQYF. Here the CDR3 DNA reads TGCGCCAGCAGCTGGGACAGGGGGCTCAGAGAGACCCAGTACTTC. Filled out from reference TRBV5-1 and TRBJ2-5, the complete variable domain reads KAGVTQTPRYLIKTRGQQVTLSCSPISGHRSVSWYQQTPGQGLQFLFEYFSETQRNKGNFPGRFSGRQFSNSRSEMNVSTLELGDSALYLCASSWDRGLRETQYFGPGTRLLVL.

The chain links TRBV29-1 to TRBJ2-5; D gene uncertain. The closer fit of TRBJ2-7 to the DNA end suggests the J call may be wrong. CDR3 size: 13 residues. Germline-derived CDR1 and CDR2 are SQVTM and ANQGSEA. The CDR3 DNA sequence: TGCAGCGTTGATGAGCCGGACTCCTACGAGCAGTACTTC. It yields the protein CSVDEPDSYEQYF.